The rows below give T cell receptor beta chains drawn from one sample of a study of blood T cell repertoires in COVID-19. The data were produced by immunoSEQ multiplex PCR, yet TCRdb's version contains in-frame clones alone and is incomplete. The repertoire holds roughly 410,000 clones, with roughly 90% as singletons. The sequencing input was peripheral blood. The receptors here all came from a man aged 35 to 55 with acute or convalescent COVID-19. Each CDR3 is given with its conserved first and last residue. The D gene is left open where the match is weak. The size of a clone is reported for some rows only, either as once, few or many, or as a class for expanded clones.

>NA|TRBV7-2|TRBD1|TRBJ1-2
CASSLEQGAYGYTF
TGTGCCAGCAGCTTAGAGCAGGGGGCCTATGGCTACACCTTC
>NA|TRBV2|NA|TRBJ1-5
CASSEVGGLRPQHF
TGTGCCAGCAGTGAAGTAGGCGGCCTCAGGCCCCAGCATTTT
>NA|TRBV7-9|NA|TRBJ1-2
CASSGRVNYGYTF
TGTGCCAGCAGCGGGAGGGTGAACTATGGCTACACCTTC
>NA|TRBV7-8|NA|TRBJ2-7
CASSLFNGRSEQYF
TGTGCCAGCAGCCTATTTAACGGGAGATCCGAGCAGTACTTC
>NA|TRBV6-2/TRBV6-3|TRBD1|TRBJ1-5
CASSRDRNQPQHF
TGTGCCAGCAGCCGGGACAGGAATCAGCCCCAGCATTTT
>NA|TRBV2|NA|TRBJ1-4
CASNYRDNEKLFF
TGTGCCAGCAATTACAGGGATAATGAAAAACTGTTTTTT
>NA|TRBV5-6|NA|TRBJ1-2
CASSLASVRGGYTF
TGTGCCAGCAGCTTGGCCAGCGTCCGGGGTGGCTACACCTTC
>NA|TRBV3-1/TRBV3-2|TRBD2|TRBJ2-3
CASSQGRGLVADTQYF
TGTGCCAGCAGCCAAGGGCGTGGACTAGTCGCAGATACGCAGTATTTT
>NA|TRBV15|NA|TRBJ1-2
CATSRDSFGYTF
TGTGCCACCAGCAGAGATAGTTTTGGCTACACCTTC
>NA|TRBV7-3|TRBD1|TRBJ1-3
CASSPGTGAGNTIYF
TGTGCCAGCAGCCCCGGGACAGGAGCTGGAAACACCATATATTTT
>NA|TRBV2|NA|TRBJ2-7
CASRLNRGEIYEQYF
TGTGCCAGCAGACTGAACCGGGGTGAAATCTACGAGCAGTACTTC
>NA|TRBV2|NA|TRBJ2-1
CASSEGYRASGNEQFF
TGTGCCAGCAGTGAAGGGTACAGGGCGTCGGGCAATGAGCAGTTCTTC
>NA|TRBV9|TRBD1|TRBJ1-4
CASSVDRGELFF
TGTGCCAGCAGCGTGGACAGGGGAGAACTGTTTTTT
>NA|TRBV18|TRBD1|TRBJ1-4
CASSLGQGYATNEKLFF
TGTGCCAGCTCGCTCGGACAGGGTTATGCAACTAATGAAAAACTGTTTTTT
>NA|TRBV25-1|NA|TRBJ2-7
CASSGPYEQYF
TGTGCCAGCAGTGGGCCCTACGAGCAGTACTTC
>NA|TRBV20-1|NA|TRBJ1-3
CSASPGNGNTIYF
TGCAGTGCTAGTCCGGGTAACGGAAACACCATATATTTT
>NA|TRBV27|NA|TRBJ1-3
CASSFQGGNTIYF
TGTGCCAGCAGTTTCCAGGGCGGAAACACCATATATTTT
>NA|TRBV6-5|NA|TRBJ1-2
CASRKDSYYGYTF
TGTGCCAGCAGGAAAGACAGTTACTATGGCTACACCTTC
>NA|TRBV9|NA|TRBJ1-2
CASSVEGEGYGYTF
TGTGCCAGCAGCGTAGAAGGGGAGGGCTATGGCTACACCTTC
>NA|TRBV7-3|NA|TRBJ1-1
CASSSQWNTEAFF
TGTGCCAGCAGCTCGCAGTGGAACACTGAAGCTTTCTTT
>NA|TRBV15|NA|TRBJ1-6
CATSRDRGQAGSPLHF
TGTGCCACCAGCAGAGATCGTGGCCAGGCGGGATCACCCCTCCACTTT
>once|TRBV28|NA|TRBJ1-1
CASSLNGQGRNTEAFF
TGTGCCAGCAGTTTAAATGGGCAGGGAAGGAACACTGAAGCTTTCTTT
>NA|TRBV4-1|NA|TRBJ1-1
CASSQDPGFEAFF
TGCGCCAGCAGCCAAGATCCAGGTTTCGAAGCTTTCTTT
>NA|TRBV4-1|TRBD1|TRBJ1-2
CASSQDLRSGQGNYGYTF
TGCGCCAGCAGCCAAGATCTACGGTCGGGACAGGGTAACTATGGCTACACCTTC
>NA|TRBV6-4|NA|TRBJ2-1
CASSDSTSNEQFF
TGTGCCAGCAGTGACTCGACTAGCAATGAGCAGTTCTTC
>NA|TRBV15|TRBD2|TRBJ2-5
CATSRKLAAPMETQYF
TGTGCCACCAGCAGAAAACTAGCGGCACCTATGGAGACCCAGTACTTC
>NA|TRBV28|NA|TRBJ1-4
CASSFYRTGEKLFF
TGTGCCAGCAGTTTTTACCGGACGGGGGAAAAACTGTTTTTT
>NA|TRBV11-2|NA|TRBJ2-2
CASLTLRGNTGELFF
TGTGCCAGCTTAACCCTCCGGGGGAACACCGGGGAGCTGTTTTTT
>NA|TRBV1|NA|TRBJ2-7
CTSSGQGRCYEQYF
TGCACCAGCAGCGGACAGGGGCGTTGCTACGAGCAGTACTTC
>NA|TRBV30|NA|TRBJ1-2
CAWSVTGYGYTF
TGTGCCTGGAGTGTCACAGGGTATGGCTACACCTTC
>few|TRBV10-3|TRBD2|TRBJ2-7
CAIGREGHSYEQYF
TGTGCCATCGGACGGGAGGGCCATTCCTACGAGCAGTACTTC
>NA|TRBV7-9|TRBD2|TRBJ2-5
CASSFGLAGETQYF
TGTGCCAGCAGCTTCGGACTAGCGGGCGAGACCCAGTACTTC
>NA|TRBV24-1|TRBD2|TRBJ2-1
CATSDSGTSGPYNEQFF
TGTGCCACCAGTGATTCCGGGACTAGCGGGCCATACAATGAGCAGTTCTTC
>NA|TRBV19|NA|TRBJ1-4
CASSQGRSEKLFF
TGTGCCAGTAGTCAGGGGCGTTCTGAAAAACTGTTTTTT
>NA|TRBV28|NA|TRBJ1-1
CASSLGGLTRMAEAFF
TGTGCCAGCAGTTTGGGGGGACTGACACGTATGGCTGAAGCTTTCTTT
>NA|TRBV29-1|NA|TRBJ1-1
CSVEQQTNTEAFF
TGCAGCGTTGAACAACAGACGAACACTGAAGCTTTCTTT
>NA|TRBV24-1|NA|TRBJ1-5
CATSDSGPNQPQHF
TGTGCCACCAGTGACAGCGGCCCGAATCAGCCCCAGCATTTT
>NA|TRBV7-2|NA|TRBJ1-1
CASSSGGRGTEAFF
TGTGCCAGCAGTTCTGGGGGAAGGGGGACTGAAGCTTTCTTT
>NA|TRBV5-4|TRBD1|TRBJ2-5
CASSPGQGQETQYF
TGTGCCAGCAGCCCGGGACAGGGGCAAGAGACCCAGTACTTC
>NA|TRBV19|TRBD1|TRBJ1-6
CASSRDRDNSPLHF
TGTGCCAGTAGCCGGGACAGAGATAATTCACCCCTCCACTTT
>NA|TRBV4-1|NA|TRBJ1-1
CASSQGDRFSNTEAFF
TGCGCCAGCAGCCAAGGTGACAGATTTTCGAACACTGAAGCTTTCTTT
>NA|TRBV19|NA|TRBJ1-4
CASSMPGVGEKLFF
TGTGCCAGTAGTATGCCAGGGGTTGGAGAAAAACTGTTTTTT
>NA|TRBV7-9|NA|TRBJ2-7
CASSSAYEQYF
TGTGCCAGCAGCTCAGCCTACGAGCAGTACTTC
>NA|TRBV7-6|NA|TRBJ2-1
CASSLSQRTGDEQFF
TGTGCCAGCAGCTTAAGTCAACGGACGGGGGATGAGCAGTTCTTC
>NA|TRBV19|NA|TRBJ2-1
CASSKNRRADNEQFF
TGTGCCAGTAGCAAAAATCGGAGGGCGGACAATGAGCAGTTCTTC
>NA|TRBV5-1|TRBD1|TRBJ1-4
CASSPGTGGNEKLFF
TGCGCCAGCAGCCCCGGGACAGGGGGTAATGAAAAACTGTTTTTT
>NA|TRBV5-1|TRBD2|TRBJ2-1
CASSLSRTSVNNEQFF
TGCGCCAGCAGCTTGTCCCGGACTAGCGTGAACAATGAGCAGTTCTTC
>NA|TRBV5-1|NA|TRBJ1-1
CASSSDWGVAEAFF
TGCGCCAGCAGTTCGGACTGGGGAGTGGCTGAAGCTTTCTTT
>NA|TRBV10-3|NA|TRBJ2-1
CAISDLLGNEQFF
TGTGCCATCAGTGACCTGCTCGGCAATGAGCAGTTCTTC
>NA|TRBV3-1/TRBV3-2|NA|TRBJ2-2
CASSRTGNANTGELFF
TGTGCCAGCAGCCGCACCGGGAACGCGAACACCGGGGAGCTGTTTTTT
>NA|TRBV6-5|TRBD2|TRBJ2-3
CASSSSGGATTDTQYF
TGTGCCAGCAGTTCGAGCGGGGGGGCCACCACAGATACGCAGTATTTT
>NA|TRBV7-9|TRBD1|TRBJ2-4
CASSLGQGGALNIQYF
TGTGCCAGCAGCTTGGGACAGGGGGGAGCATTAAACATTCAGTACTTC
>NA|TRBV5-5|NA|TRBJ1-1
CASSLGANTEAFF
TGTGCCAGCAGCTTAGGAGCGAACACTGAAGCTTTCTTT
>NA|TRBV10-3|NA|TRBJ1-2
CAISDPPWHDNYGYTF
TGTGCCATCAGTGACCCACCGTGGCATGATAACTATGGCTACACCTTC